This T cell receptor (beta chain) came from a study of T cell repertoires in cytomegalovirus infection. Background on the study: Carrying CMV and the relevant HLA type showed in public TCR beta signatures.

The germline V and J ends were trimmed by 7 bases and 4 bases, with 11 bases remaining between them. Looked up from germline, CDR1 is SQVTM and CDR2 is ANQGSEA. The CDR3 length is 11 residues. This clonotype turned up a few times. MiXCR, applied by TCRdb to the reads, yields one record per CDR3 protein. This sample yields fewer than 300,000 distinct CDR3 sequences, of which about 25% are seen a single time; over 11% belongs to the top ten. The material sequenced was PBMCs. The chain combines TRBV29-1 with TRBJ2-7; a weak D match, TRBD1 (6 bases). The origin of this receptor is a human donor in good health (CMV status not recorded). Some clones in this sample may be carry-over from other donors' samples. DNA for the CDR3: TGCAGCGGGCAACAGGGATACGAGCAGTACTTC. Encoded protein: CSGQQGYEQYF.